The 22 T cell receptor beta chains below come from one sample, sequenced in a study of Tregs in tolerant kidney transplant recipients. Assay used: immunoSEQ multiplex PCR; TCRdb lists only in-frame clones, some missing. There are about 73,000 clones in the sample; roughly 98% occur only once, and around 0.51% lies in the top ten. The source was CD4+ T cells from blood, collected before the transplant. The receptors stem from a human donor who received a combined kidney and bone marrow transplant.

This chain links TRBV10-3 with TRBJ1-6; TRBD1 matches at 10 bases. V shed 5 bases, J shed 10 bases, and the junction held 5 bases outside the gene matches. Germline CDR1 is ENHRY and CDR2 is SYGVKD. The CDR3 has 14 amino acids. The CDR3 here is CAISSGQGGSPLHF. In nucleotides, the CDR3 is TGTGCCATCAGTTCAGGACAGGGGGGCTCACCCCTCCACTTT.

The chain uses TRBV7-2 and TRBJ1-4, with D tentatively TRBD1 (5 bases). Trimming removed 4 bases at V and 7 bases at J, with 16 bases between. The CDR3 is 15 amino acids. CDR1 is SGHTA and CDR2 is FQGNSA in the germline V gene. The CDR3 region is CASSYRIRLGEKLFF. In DNA, the CDR3 is TGTGCCAGCAGCTACAGGATCCGACTAGGTGAAAAACTGTTTTTT.

J is TRBJ2-1 and V is TRBV10-3; maybe TRBD2 (5 bases). The germline CDR1 and CDR2 sequences are ENHRY and SYGVKD. The CDR3 loop spans 20 amino acids. The ends were cut back, 0 bases at V and 4 bases at J, with 25 bases in the middle. CDR3 in amino acids: CAISESRTPDKTHSYNEQFF. CDR3 DNA: TGTGCCATCAGTGAGTCGAGGACTCCCGATAAAACACACTCTTACAATGAGCAGTTCTTC.

This clone was counted once. The rearrangement links TRBV20-1 to TRBJ2-1; D is unresolved. The germline V and J ends were trimmed by 6 bases and 4 bases, with 4 bases remaining between them. This CDR3 is 10 amino acids long. Germline V gene lookup returns CDR1 DFQATT and CDR2 SNEGSKA (reference sequence). This chain's CDR3 is CSARYNEQFF. The CDR3 nucleotides read TGCAGTGCCCGGTACAATGAGCAGTTCTTC.

The genes are TRBV21-1 and TRBJ1-4. TRBV21-1 is a pseudogene locus. CDR3 length: 15 amino acids. CDR3 residues: CASSKEVFLNEKLFF. The CDR3 DNA follows: TGTGCCAGCAGCAAAGAAGTGTTTCTAAATGAAAAACTGTTTTTT.

V and J are TRBV11-3 and TRBJ2-5; D is unclear. CDR3 length: 15 amino acids. Germline V CDR1 and CDR2: SGHNT, YENEEA. The V and J ends lost 4 bases and 1 base respectively, with 13 bases between them. Written as DNA, the CDR3 is TGTGCCAGCAGCTACTTGGGCACCCTCCAAGAGACCCAGTACTTC. It is translated as CASSYLGTLQETQYF.

This clone was seen once. The chain joins TRBV19 to TRBJ1-5, with 8 bases matching TRBD1. Germline V CDR1 and CDR2: LNHDA, SQIVND (reference sequence). CDR3 size: 15 residues. After removal of 6 bases from V and 6 bases from J, the junction contained 10 bases not matched to a gene. The CDR3, as DNA: TGTGCCAGTAGCATGGACAGGGAGGTGGGTCAGCCCCAGCATTTT. This sequence encodes CASSMDREVGQPQHF.

The V and J genes are TRBV4-3 and TRBJ2-3; 8 bases are shared with TRBD1. This CDR3 contains 15 residues. Germline assignment: CDR1 LGHNA and CDR2 YSLEER. The trim removed 4 bases at V and 3 bases at J, leaving 6 bases unmatched. The CDR3, as DNA: TGCGCCAGCAGCCGACCAGGACAGGGTACAGATACGCAGTATTTT. It translates to CASSRPGQGTDTQYF.

This rearrangement joins TRBV27 to TRBJ1-4; tentative D call: TRBD1 (6 bases). V lost 8 bases and J 0 bases, leaving 13 bases between the germline ends. The germline CDR1 and CDR2 sequences are MNHEY and SMNVEV (reference sequence). The CDR3 consists of 15 residues. CDR3 DNA: TGTGCCAGCGCCAGGGGTCCATCAACTAATGAAAAACTGTTTTTT. It is translated as CASARGPSTNEKLFF.

The chain has TRBV7-2 and TRBJ2-1; 8 nucleotides line up with TRBD2. From germline, CDR1 is SGHTA and CDR2 FQGNSA. V was clipped by 1 base and J by 5 bases; unmatched bases: 7. The CDR3 contains 16 residues. The CDR3 spells CASSLVSTSGNNEQFF. CDR3 DNA sequence: TGTGCCAGCAGCTTAGTTTCTACTAGCGGAAACAATGAGCAGTTCTTC.

A word on this clone: The identical CDR3 is also encoded by other nucleotide sequences in the sample. The CDR3 coding sequence is TGTGCCAGCAGCTTAGATCTAGCGGGAGGAGGCGAGCAGTACTTC. Amino acids: CASSLDLAGGGEQYF. The V and J genes are TRBV7-2 and TRBJ2-7; 11 positions agree with TRBD2. The J segment lost 6 bases and the V segment lost 1 base, leaving 5 bases of the junction unmatched. The length of the CDR3 is 15 residues. CDR1 SGHTA and CDR2 FQGNSA come from the germline V gene.

The chain links TRBV20-1 to TRBJ2-3; the D gene is possibly TRBD2 (6 bases). This CDR3 comprises 11 residues. The germline gives CDR1 DFQATT, CDR2 SNEGSKA (reference sequence). V lost 5 bases and J lost 4, with 7 bases in between. The CDR3 DNA reads as TGCAGTGCTTGGAGGGCAGATACGCAGTATTTT. It encodes CSAWRADTQYF.

V and J are TRBV11-3 and TRBJ2-3, with D maybe TRBD2 (5 bases). The CDR3 spans 15 residues. V was shortened by 6 bases and J by 3 bases, with 16 bases between the two germline ends. Germline CDR1 and CDR2: SGHNT and YENEEA. The CDR3 region has the DNA TGTGCCAGCAGGCTAGGACTGGGTGGGACAGATACGCAGTATTTT. This codes for CASRLGLGGTDTQYF.

The V and J genes are TRBV28 and TRBJ1-2; 9 positions agree with TRBD1. J gave up 4 bases and V 6 bases, and 3 bases lay outside the gene matches. This CDR3 is 13 amino acids long. The germline V gene encodes CDR1 MDHEN and CDR2 SYDVKM. CDR3 residues: CASRTGGGYGYTF. Written as DNA, the CDR3 is TGTGCCAGCAGAACAGGGGGCGGCTATGGCTACACCTTC.

This chain joins TRBV7-3 and TRBJ2-1; TRBD2 aligns across 9 bases. The trim removed 1 base at V and 7 bases at J, leaving 5 bases unmatched. Germline CDR1 and CDR2: SGHTA and FQGTGA. CDR3 length: 15 residues. CDR3: CASSLRREGRNEQFF. In DNA form, the CDR3 reads TGTGCCAGCAGCTTAAGGCGGGAGGGCCGGAATGAGCAGTTCTTC.

The chain carries TRBV9 and TRBJ2-1; possibly TRBD2 for D (5 bases). V was cut by 2 bases and J by 8 bases, with 11 bases left in between. The CDR3 runs to 13 residues. From germline, CDR1 is SGDLS and CDR2 YYNGEE. The CDR3 coding sequence is TGTGCCAGCAGCGTGAGCGGATCGGATGAGCAGTTCTTC. It translates to CASSVSGSDEQFF. Full variable domain (rest looked up from reference TRBV9 and TRBJ2-1): DSGVTQTPKHLITATGQRVTLRCSPRSGDLSVYWYQQSLDQGLQFLIQYYNGEERAKGNILERFSAQQFPDLHSELNLSSLELGDSALYFCASSVSGSDEQFFGPGTRLTVL.

CDR3 nucleotides: TGTGCCTCGGGGGGGAGGGGATCCAGCAATCAGCCCCAGCATTTT. Translating gives CASGGRGSSNQPQHF. The chain links TRBV30 to TRBJ1-5; a possible D gene is TRBD1 (5 bases). The V and J ends lost 7 bases and 1 base respectively, with 17 bases between them. The germline gives CDR1 GTSNPN, CDR2 SVGIG (reference sequence). The CDR3 length is 15 residues.

Only one count was recorded for this clone. The chain uses TRBV30 and TRBJ1-1; no firm D call. The length of the CDR3 is 13 residues. The germline V gene encodes CDR1 GTSNPN and CDR2 SVGIG (reference sequence). Trimming left V 7 bases short and J 4 bases short, with 16 bases between. The CDR3 coding sequence is TGTGCCTTCTCATCTATAGCTATCACTGAAGCTTTCTTT. The encoded protein is CAFSSIAITEAFF.

V gene TRBV7-9 combines with J gene TRBJ2-7; TRBD1 matches 8 bases. This CDR3 is 14 amino acids long. CDR1 is SEHNR, CDR2 FQNEAQ, per germline (reference sequence). Unmatched junction bases numbered 6, after V lost 5 bases and J lost 3 bases. This CDR3 is CASSHRDRNYEQYF. The CDR3 DNA reads TGTGCCAGCAGCCACCGGGACAGGAACTACGAGCAGTACTTC.

This sequence joins TRBV18 and TRBJ1-5; unclear D gene. The CDR3 totals 14 residues. Germline V gene lookup returns CDR1 KGHSH and CDR2 LQKENI. The V and J ends lost 3 bases and 5 bases respectively, with 11 bases between them. CDR3 in amino acids: CASSPSEGDQPQHF. CDR3 nucleotide sequence: TGTGCCAGCTCACCTAGCGAGGGAGATCAGCCCCAGCATTTT.

The chain has TRBV7-2 and TRBJ2-1; D is unclear. This CDR3 is built from 12 residues. Trimming pared 5 bases from V and 4 bases from J, leaving 6 bases between. Germline V CDR1 and CDR2: SGHTA, FQGNSA. CDR3 region: CASSRTYNEQFF. The CDR3 nucleotides are TGTGCCAGCAGCCGTACTTACAATGAGCAGTTCTTC.

The V gene is TRBV4-2, the J gene TRBJ2-5, with 8 bases aligning to TRBD1. Trimming cost V 5 bases and J 2 bases; bases outside gene matches: 7. The germline gives CDR1 LGHNA, CDR2 YNFKEQ. This CDR3 spans 15 amino acids. In DNA form, the CDR3 reads TGTGCCAGCAGCAGCACCGGGACAGGTCAAGAGACCCAGTACTTC. The encoded protein is CASSSTGTGQETQYF.